This T cell receptor beta chain was sequenced for a study of graft-versus-host responses after intestinal transplantation. TCRdb keeps only in-frame clones here, not all; method: immunoSEQ multiplex PCR. The sample yields tens of thousands of clones, roughly 90% seen once. The CDR3 has 14 amino acids. With 5 bases removed from V and 2 bases from J, the gap between germline ends came to 12 bases. Germline V gene lookup returns CDR1 SGHNT and CDR2 YENEEA. Concerning this clone: The antigen is unknown.

J is TRBJ1-2 and V is TRBV11-3; D uncertain. The input for sequencing was unstimulated CD4+ T cells sorted from spleen or lymph node cells, taken before intestinal transplant. The receptor was derived from a human donor who received an intestinal transplant. The CDR3 bases are TGTGCCAGCAGCCCGAGGGCCAGAAACTATGGCTACACCTTC. It yields the protein CASSPRARNYGYTF.